This T cell receptor beta chain was captured in a study of post-analysis software for immune sequencing data. Points from the study as a whole: Patients showed TRBV5-6, TRBV5-1 and TRBV20-1 among 4 or 5 TRBV segments more frequent than in controls. Those with multiple sclerosis, the patient group, showed significantly lower normalized Chao1 diversity than controls.

V lost 6 bases, J lost 7 bases, and 13 bases lay in between. This CDR3 has 12 amino acids. The V gene's germline CDR1 is DFQATT and CDR2 SNEGSKA (reference sequence). Libraries were made from TCR beta cDNA, and they carried unique molecular identifiers. There were about 0.85 to 10 million T cells, and around 460,000 cDNA molecules came from them. TCRdb processed the PCR reads anew with MiXCR; each CDR3 protein has one entry. This sample yields hundreds of thousands of distinct CDR3 sequences, of which approximately 30% are seen a single time; more than 0.45% belongs to the top ten. The sample holds one count of this clonotype. Its matching antigen is unknown.

The source of this sequence is a girl aged 5 to 17 with multiple sclerosis. The sequenced sample consisted of blood. This chain uses TRBV20-1 with TRBJ1-5; D perhaps matches TRBD1 (5 bases). The CDR3 nucleotides are TGCAGTGCCGGGGGGGGAGGACAGCCCCAGCATTTT. This encodes CSAGGGGQPQHF.